One and the same sample provided the 5 T cell receptor beta chains below, sequenced in a study of early T cells in non-severe SARS-CoV-2 infection. MiXCR, run by TCRdb on the 5' RACE reads, gives a single entry per CDR3 protein. Altogether some 85,000 distinct CDR3 sequences are present, roughly 15% being singletons, with the ten largest covering about 1.5%. Sequencing used whole blood. These receptor sequences come from an adult who was a healthcare worker with PCR-confirmed SARS-CoV-2 infection or an uninfected control (not recorded which).

This CDR3 reads CASSQETAAHQLGQFF. As DNA, the CDR3 is TGCGCCAGCAGCCAAGAAACAGCTGCACATCAACTCGGACAGTTCTTC. The chain employs TRBV4-1 and TRBJ2-1; D unresolved. Germline CDR1 MGHRA, CDR2 YSYEKL. This CDR3 comprises 16 residues. V lost 0 bases and J 13 bases, leaving 22 bases between the germline ends.

The chain recombines TRBV29-1 with TRBJ2-2; no reliable D call. The CDR3 covers 13 residues. In germline, CDR1 is SQVTM, CDR2 ANQGSEA. V gave up 6 bases and J gave up 0 bases, with 8 bases separating them. The CDR3 DNA is TGCAGCGTAGGCCGGACGAACACCGGGGAGCTGTTTTTT. Translation: CSVGRTNTGELFF.

The rearrangement uses TRBV29-1 and TRBJ1-1; D is undetermined. V lost 8 bases, J lost 3 bases, and 10 bases lay in between. CDR3 size: 11 residues. Per germline, CDR1 SQVTM and CDR2 ANQGSEA. The CDR3 bases are TGCAGCTACCTTAGGGACACTGAAGCTTTCTTT. Protein sequence: CSYLRDTEAFF.

This clonotype was seen repeatedly, ten times or more. The V call is TRBV5-6, the J call TRBJ2-2; 10 bases agree with TRBD1. The CDR3 totals 17 residues. Germline CDR1 and CDR2: SGHDT and YYEEEE. V lost 5 bases, J lost 0 bases, and 7 bases stayed unmatched. The CDR3 is CASSPTDRGPNTGELFF. The CDR3 DNA reads TGTGCCAGCAGTCCTACCGACAGGGGGCCGAACACCGGGGAGCTGTTTTTT.

This clonotype was picked up many times. The V gene is TRBV29-1, the J gene TRBJ1-2, with D possibly matching TRBD1 (5 bases). The V gene lost 5 bases and the J gene lost 7 bases, with 17 bases spanning the gap. The CDR3 runs 13 residues. The germline CDR1 and CDR2 sequences are SQVTM and ANQGSEA. CDR3 protein: CSVTQEPGSGYTF. In DNA form, the CDR3 reads TGCAGCGTTACACAGGAGCCGGGGAGTGGCTACACCTTC.